The clone carrying this TCR beta chain was detected only once. Profiling relied on immunoSEQ multiplex PCR, and the TCRdb table lists in-frame clones only, not all of them. In the table there are 150,000 to 200,000 clones, 90% to 95% of which are singletons. V lost 4 bases and J 9 bases, leaving 17 bases between the germline ends. This CDR3 is 15 amino acids long. The germline CDR1 and CDR2 sequences are SGHRS and YFSETQ. The sample is drawn from a study of control samples from healthy donors and cancer patients. The TCR sequence derives from a woman aged 25 to 45 in good health. Source material: blood. J is TRBJ1-6 and V is TRBV5-1, with D unresolved. The chain's CDR3 is CASSLGRLAGSPLHF. The CDR3 DNA reads as TGCGCCAGCAGCCTAGGACGGCTGGCTGGTTCACCCCTCCACTTT.